A selection of T cell receptor beta chains follows, all from one sample in a study of early T cells in non-severe SARS-CoV-2 infection. One entry per CDR3 protein results from TCRdb running MiXCR on the 5' RACE reads. Seen here are 55,000 to 75,000 distinct CDR3 sequences, roughly an eighth observed once, and the top ten hold around 1.3%. Source material: whole blood. The receptors were gathered from an adult who was a healthcare worker with PCR-confirmed SARS-CoV-2 infection or an uninfected control (not recorded which). CDR3s include the opening cysteine and the closing phenylalanine or tryptophan. A D gene is named only where the DNA matches it firmly. Expanded clones are given a class, and other clones once, few, many or no size at all.

clone_size: NA
v_call: TRBV6-6
j_call: TRBJ2-3
cdr3_length: 12
d_call: NA
cdr3_aa: CASRTSTDTQYF
cdr3_nt: TGTGCCAGCAGGACTAGCACAGATACGCAGTATTTT

clone_size: many
v_call: TRBV18
j_call: TRBJ1-5
cdr3_length: 11
d_call: NA
cdr3_aa: CASSPIQPQHF
cdr3_nt: TGTGCCAGCTCACCTATTCAGCCCCAGCATTTT

clone_size: many
v_call: TRBV7-6
j_call: TRBJ2-1
cdr3_length: 16
d_call: TRBD2
cdr3_aa: CASSLTPSGKKREQFF
cdr3_nt: TGTGCCAGCAGCTTAACCCCTAGCGGGAAAAAACGTGAGCAGTTCTTC

clone_size: many
v_call: TRBV5-6
j_call: TRBJ2-4
cdr3_length: 15
d_call: TRBD1
cdr3_aa: CASSSGGSGKNIQYF
cdr3_nt: TGTGCCAGCAGCTCAGGGGGTTCGGGCAAAAACATTCAGTACTTC

clone_size: NA
v_call: TRBV5-6
j_call: TRBJ2-7
cdr3_length: 14
d_call: NA
cdr3_aa: CASSLGDRTYEQYF
cdr3_nt: TGTGCCAGCAGCTTGGGAGACAGGACCTACGAGCAGTACTTC

clone_size: many
v_call: TRBV6-2/TRBV6-3
j_call: TRBJ2-7
cdr3_length: 17
d_call: TRBD2
cdr3_aa: CASSWPTSGDFAYEQYF
cdr3_nt: TGTGCCAGCAGTTGGCCCACTAGCGGGGACTTCGCCTACGAGCAGTACTTC

clone_size: many
v_call: TRBV18
j_call: TRBJ1-2
cdr3_length: 13
d_call: NA
cdr3_aa: CASSPSDNYGYTF
cdr3_nt: TGTGCCAGCTCACCATCAGATAACTATGGCTACACCTTC

clone_size: many
v_call: TRBV11-2
j_call: TRBJ2-1
cdr3_length: 14
d_call: NA
cdr3_aa: CASSRWQGGNEQFF
cdr3_nt: TGTGCCAGTTCAAGGTGGCAGGGGGGTAATGAGCAGTTCTTC

clone_size: many
v_call: TRBV29-1
j_call: TRBJ2-3
cdr3_length: 15
d_call: TRBD2
cdr3_aa: CSVEERGVNPDTQYF
cdr3_nt: TGCAGCGTTGAAGAGCGGGGGGTAAATCCAGATACGCAGTATTTT

clone_size: many
v_call: TRBV12-5
j_call: TRBJ2-3
cdr3_length: 14
d_call: NA
cdr3_aa: CASGHPPITDTQYF
cdr3_nt: TGTGCTAGTGGTCACCCCCCAATCACAGATACGCAGTATTTT

clone_size: many
v_call: TRBV7-2
j_call: TRBJ2-3
cdr3_length: 13
d_call: NA
cdr3_aa: CASSLSRTDTQYF
cdr3_nt: TGTGCCAGCAGCTTAAGCCGCACAGATACGCAGTATTTT

clone_size: NA
v_call: TRBV11-2
j_call: TRBJ1-4
cdr3_length: 14
d_call: NA
cdr3_aa: CASSPIRGVGKLFF
cdr3_nt: TGTGCCAGCAGCCCTATTCGTGGAGTGGGGAAACTGTTTTTT

clone_size: many
v_call: TRBV7-8
j_call: TRBJ1-1
cdr3_length: 15
d_call: NA
cdr3_aa: CASSFDPSRNTEAFF
cdr3_nt: TGTGCCAGCAGTTTCGACCCCTCCAGGAACACTGAAGCTTTCTTT

clone_size: many
v_call: TRBV30
j_call: TRBJ1-5
cdr3_length: 15
d_call: NA
cdr3_aa: CAWSVAGTRNQPQHF
cdr3_nt: TGTGCCTGGAGTGTAGCAGGTACGCGCAATCAGCCCCAGCATTTT

clone_size: few
v_call: TRBV29-1
j_call: TRBJ2-7
cdr3_length: 12
d_call: NA
cdr3_aa: CSVADVPYEQYF
cdr3_nt: TGCAGCGTTGCTGACGTACCCTACGAGCAGTACTTC

clone_size: many
v_call: TRBV6-4
j_call: TRBJ2-3
cdr3_length: 14
d_call: TRBD2
cdr3_aa: CASSDVAGANTQYF
cdr3_nt: TGTGCCAGCAGCGACGTAGCGGGAGCCAATACGCAGTATTTT

clone_size: many
v_call: TRBV28
j_call: TRBJ2-7
cdr3_length: 15
d_call: NA
cdr3_aa: CASSRIQGMEYEQYF
cdr3_nt: TGTGCCAGCAGTAGAATACAGGGTATGGAGTACGAGCAGTACTTC

clone_size: many
v_call: TRBV14
j_call: TRBJ2-1
cdr3_length: 14
d_call: NA
cdr3_aa: CASSQVSNYNEQFF
cdr3_nt: TGTGCCAGCAGCCAAGTCAGCAACTACAATGAGCAGTTCTTC

clone_size: NA
v_call: TRBV28
j_call: TRBJ2-3
cdr3_length: 13
d_call: NA
cdr3_aa: CASSLGPAIPQYF
cdr3_nt: TGTGCCAGCAGTTTAGGGCCAGCTATACCGCAGTATTTT

clone_size: many
v_call: TRBV28
j_call: TRBJ2-3
cdr3_length: 15
d_call: TRBD2
cdr3_aa: CASRTSGGSGDTQYF
cdr3_nt: TGTGCCAGCAGAACTAGCGGAGGGAGTGGCGATACGCAGTATTTT

clone_size: many
v_call: TRBV2
j_call: TRBJ1-5
cdr3_length: 15
d_call: NA
cdr3_aa: CASSLDGHFNQPQHF
cdr3_nt: TGTGCCAGCAGTCTTGATGGACATTTTAATCAGCCCCAGCATTTT

clone_size: many
v_call: TRBV7-2
j_call: TRBJ2-1
cdr3_length: 15
d_call: TRBD2
cdr3_aa: CASSLLADNYNEQFF
cdr3_nt: TGTGCCAGCAGCTTACTAGCGGACAATTACAATGAGCAGTTCTTC

clone_size: many
v_call: TRBV11-2
j_call: TRBJ2-7
cdr3_length: 17
d_call: NA
cdr3_aa: CASSHSSPKRPTIEQYF
cdr3_nt: TGTGCCAGCAGCCATTCATCCCCCAAGAGGCCTACGATCGAGCAGTACTTC

clone_size: many
v_call: TRBV20-1
j_call: TRBJ2-3
cdr3_length: 15
d_call: NA
cdr3_aa: CSATFPRGSTDTQYF
cdr3_nt: TGCAGTGCCACATTCCCCAGGGGTAGCACAGATACGCAGTATTTT

clone_size: many
v_call: TRBV19
j_call: TRBJ2-2
cdr3_length: 18
d_call: TRBD2
cdr3_aa: CASSIRLAGVPGTGELFF
cdr3_nt: TGTGCCAGTAGTATAAGACTAGCGGGAGTCCCGGGCACCGGGGAGCTGTTTTTT

clone_size: many
v_call: TRBV10-3
j_call: TRBJ2-2
cdr3_length: 13
d_call: TRBD1
cdr3_aa: CAINSGGVGELFF
cdr3_nt: TGTGCCATCAACTCAGGGGGTGTCGGGGAGCTGTTTTTT

clone_size: many
v_call: TRBV18
j_call: TRBJ2-1
cdr3_length: 15
d_call: TRBD2
cdr3_aa: CASSQSGSSYNEQFF
cdr3_nt: TGTGCCAGCTCTCAAAGCGGGAGCTCCTACAATGAGCAGTTCTTC

clone_size: many
v_call: TRBV28
j_call: TRBJ1-5
cdr3_length: 15
d_call: TRBD1
cdr3_aa: CASSIRDRPNQPQHF
cdr3_nt: TGTGCCAGCAGCATCCGGGACAGACCTAATCAGCCCCAGCATTTT

clone_size: many
v_call: TRBV6-1
j_call: TRBJ2-6
cdr3_length: 14
d_call: NA
cdr3_aa: CASNVGTGANVLTF
cdr3_nt: TGTGCCAGCAATGTAGGGACTGGGGCCAACGTCCTGACTTTC

clone_size: many
v_call: TRBV4-3
j_call: TRBJ2-3
cdr3_length: 16
d_call: NA
cdr3_aa: CASSQEQGRGADTQYF
cdr3_nt: TGCGCCAGCAGCCAAGAACAGGGGAGGGGGGCAGATACGCAGTATTTT

clone_size: NA
v_call: TRBV6-2/TRBV6-3
j_call: TRBJ1-2
cdr3_length: 12
d_call: TRBD1
cdr3_aa: CASTDRADGYTF
cdr3_nt: TGTGCCAGCACTGACAGGGCGGATGGCTACACCTTC

clone_size: few
v_call: TRBV9
j_call: TRBJ2-5
cdr3_length: 16
d_call: TRBD2
cdr3_aa: CASSEGVAGVQETQYF
cdr3_nt: TGTGCCAGCAGCGAAGGGGTAGCGGGGGTCCAAGAGACCCAGTACTTC

clone_size: many
v_call: TRBV7-9
j_call: TRBJ1-1
cdr3_length: 13
d_call: NA
cdr3_aa: CASSLAGGNEAFF
cdr3_nt: TGTGCCAGCAGCTTAGCAGGGGGAAATGAAGCTTTCTTT

clone_size: many
v_call: TRBV15
j_call: TRBJ1-4
cdr3_length: 14
d_call: NA
cdr3_aa: CATSRGFPSEKLFF
cdr3_nt: TGTGCCACCAGCAGAGGGTTTCCTTCGGAAAAACTGTTTTTT

clone_size: many
v_call: TRBV11-2
j_call: TRBJ2-7
cdr3_length: 14
d_call: NA
cdr3_aa: CASSLVGGSGEQYF
cdr3_nt: TGTGCCAGCAGCTTAGTTGGGGGCTCTGGCGAGCAGTACTTC

clone_size: NA
v_call: TRBV28
j_call: TRBJ2-7
cdr3_length: 13
d_call: NA
cdr3_aa: CASNLGRDYEQYF
cdr3_nt: TGTGCCAGCAATCTGGGACGGGACTACGAGCAGTACTTC

clone_size: many
v_call: TRBV12-3/TRBV12-4
j_call: TRBJ1-2
cdr3_length: 12
d_call: NA
cdr3_aa: CASSPGGYGYTF
cdr3_nt: TGTGCCAGCAGTCCCGGGGGCTATGGCTACACCTTC

clone_size: many
v_call: TRBV20-1
j_call: TRBJ2-7
cdr3_length: 12
d_call: TRBD2
cdr3_aa: CSARATSGSEYF
cdr3_nt: TGCAGTGCTAGAGCGACTAGCGGATCGGAGTACTTC

clone_size: NA
v_call: TRBV29-1
j_call: TRBJ2-5
cdr3_length: 12
d_call: NA
cdr3_aa: CSAARSEETQYF
cdr3_nt: TGCAGCGCTGCCCGGAGCGAAGAGACCCAGTACTTC

clone_size: many
v_call: TRBV2
j_call: TRBJ1-4
cdr3_length: 13
d_call: NA
cdr3_aa: CASSGDANEKLFF
cdr3_nt: TGTGCCAGCAGTGGGGACGCTAATGAAAAACTGTTTTTT

clone_size: many
v_call: TRBV11-2
j_call: TRBJ1-2
cdr3_length: 14
d_call: NA
cdr3_aa: CASSLEPALYGYTF
cdr3_nt: TGTGCCAGCAGCTTAGAGCCCGCTCTCTATGGCTACACCTTC

clone_size: many
v_call: TRBV20-1
j_call: TRBJ2-1
cdr3_length: 12
d_call: TRBD2
cdr3_aa: CRGASGSNEQFF
cdr3_nt: TGCAGGGGGGCTAGCGGGAGCAATGAGCAGTTCTTC

clone_size: many
v_call: TRBV25-1
j_call: TRBJ2-7
cdr3_length: 13
d_call: NA
cdr3_aa: CASSELGVDEQYF
cdr3_nt: TGTGCCAGCAGTGAATTGGGCGTGGACGAGCAGTACTTC

clone_size: many
v_call: TRBV5-5
j_call: TRBJ2-1
cdr3_length: 12
d_call: TRBD1
cdr3_aa: CASTSTGDEQFF
cdr3_nt: TGTGCCAGCACCTCAACAGGGGATGAGCAGTTCTTC

clone_size: many
v_call: TRBV29-1
j_call: TRBJ2-2
cdr3_length: 16
d_call: TRBD1
cdr3_aa: CSVELGTGVGTGELFF
cdr3_nt: TGCAGCGTTGAACTAGGGACAGGGGTTGGGACCGGGGAGCTGTTTTTT

clone_size: many
v_call: TRBV6-2/TRBV6-3
j_call: TRBJ1-2
cdr3_length: 12
d_call: NA
cdr3_aa: CASRGRNYGYTF
cdr3_nt: TGTGCCAGTCGAGGACGGAACTATGGCTACACCTTC

clone_size: many
v_call: TRBV5-5
j_call: TRBJ1-2
cdr3_length: 17
d_call: NA
cdr3_aa: CASSLGLGNRANYGYTF
cdr3_nt: TGTGCCAGCAGCTTGGGATTGGGGAACAGGGCTAACTATGGCTACACCTTC

clone_size: many
v_call: TRBV12-3/TRBV12-4
j_call: TRBJ2-3
cdr3_length: 14
d_call: TRBD2
cdr3_aa: CASTPAGRTDTQYF
cdr3_nt: TGTGCCAGCACCCCAGCGGGGCGTACAGATACGCAGTATTTT

clone_size: many
v_call: TRBV20-1
j_call: TRBJ2-3
cdr3_length: 16
d_call: NA
cdr3_aa: CSARDLEGVSTDTQYF
cdr3_nt: TGCAGTGCTAGAGATCTCGAGGGGGTTAGCACAGATACGCAGTATTTT

clone_size: many
v_call: TRBV4-3
j_call: TRBJ1-3
cdr3_length: 15
d_call: NA
cdr3_aa: CASSQEDRRSGTIYF
cdr3_nt: TGCGCCAGCAGCCAGGAAGACAGGCGAAGCGGCACCATATATTTT

clone_size: many
v_call: TRBV14
j_call: TRBJ2-1
cdr3_length: 15
d_call: TRBD2
cdr3_aa: CASSLAGGSHNEQFF
cdr3_nt: TGTGCCAGCAGCCTAGCGGGAGGTTCCCACAATGAGCAGTTCTTC

clone_size: many
v_call: TRBV7-2
j_call: TRBJ2-7
cdr3_length: 15
d_call: NA
cdr3_aa: CASSLGRTPSYEQYF
cdr3_nt: TGTGCCAGCAGCTTAGGAAGGACACCCTCCTACGAGCAGTACTTC

clone_size: many
v_call: TRBV10-3
j_call: TRBJ2-3
cdr3_length: 10
d_call: NA
cdr3_aa: CATGRDTQYF
cdr3_nt: TGTGCGACGGGGAGAGATACGCAGTATTTT

clone_size: many
v_call: TRBV11-2
j_call: TRBJ2-1
cdr3_length: 15
d_call: NA
cdr3_aa: CASSLALSSYNEQFF
cdr3_nt: TGTGCCAGCAGTCTAGCGTTGAGCTCCTACAATGAGCAGTTCTTC

clone_size: many
v_call: TRBV12-5
j_call: TRBJ2-5
cdr3_length: 13
d_call: NA
cdr3_aa: CASGYNGGETQYF
cdr3_nt: TGTGCTAGTGGTTACAATGGGGGAGAGACCCAGTACTTC